A single sample gave rise to the 23 T cell receptor beta chains below, sequenced in a study of T cells after yellow fever vaccination. TCRdb ran MiXCR on the 5' RACE reads and lists one entry per CDR3 protein. The repertoire holds 110,000 to 150,000 distinct CDR3 sequences, with roughly 6.7% as singletons. Sequencing was performed on CD4+ T cells sorted from PBMCs, taken 10 days after the yellow fever booster vaccination. All receptors come from a man between 25 and 39 years old who received the YFV17D yellow fever vaccine.

This clonotype has more than one count but fewer than ten. V usage is TRBV5-4 and J usage is TRBJ2-2; 8 bases are shared with TRBD2. Germline V gives CDR1 SGHNT, CDR2 YYREEE (reference sequence). CDR3 length equals 15 residues. The trim removed 4 bases at V and 7 bases at J, leaving 9 bases unmatched. DNA for the CDR3: TGTGCCAGCAGCCCGGGACTAGGAGCCGTCGGGGAGCTGTTTTTT. Translating gives CASSPGLGAVGELFF.

For this clonotype: This may stem from a read error, because a much larger clone lies one nucleotide away. V gene TRBV15 combines with J gene TRBJ2-1, with 9 positions matching TRBD1. Germline V gene sequence: CDR1 LNHNV, CDR2 YYDKDF (reference sequence). The CDR3 has 15 amino acids. CDR3 sequence (DNA): TGTGCCACCAGCATGGGGACAGGGTCCTACAATGAGCAGTCCTTC. Translated, it gives CATSMGTGSYNEQSF.

This clonotype was detected ten times or more. The J gene is TRBJ2-1, the V gene TRBV5-4, with D possibly TRBD2 on 6 matching bases. The CDR3 loop spans 13 amino acids. V shed 1 base and J shed 7 bases, with 9 bases lying between them. CDR1 and CDR2 from the germline V gene are SGHNT and YYREEE (reference sequence). The CDR3 bases are TGTGCCAGCAGCTTGACACGGGGGAATGAGCAGTTCTTC. Translation gives CASSLTRGNEQFF.

This clonotype was detected ten times or more. The J gene is TRBJ2-1, the V gene TRBV9; TRBD2 aligns across 11 bases. Per germline, CDR1 SGDLS and CDR2 YYNGEE. There are 16 residues in the CDR3. Unmatched junction bases numbered 7, after V lost 4 bases and J lost 4 bases. The CDR3 is CASSPSTSGAYNEQFF. Here the CDR3 DNA reads TGTGCCAGCAGCCCCTCGACTAGCGGGGCTTACAATGAGCAGTTCTTC.

This clonotype was found many times. This chain joins TRBV12-3 or TRBV12-4 and TRBJ2-3; no reliable D call. The CDR3 is made up of 12 amino acids. Trimming removed 4 bases from V and 6 bases from J, with 8 bases in between. The CDR3 nucleotides read TGTGCCAGCAGTTCCGGAGCGGATACGCAGTATTTT. It codes for CASSSGADTQYF.

In regard to this clonotype: A much more abundant neighbour one base away suggests this may be a read error. This is likely a read error, given that the CDR3 carries no conserved phenylalanine or tryptophan at its end. This chain joins TRBV4-3 and TRBJ2-1; 10 positions match TRBD1. Germline V gives CDR1 LGHNA, CDR2 YSLEER. This CDR3 has 16 amino acids. J gave up 7 bases and V 0 bases, and 6 bases lay outside the gene matches. CDR3 nucleotide sequence: TGCGCCAGCAGCCAAGATCGGGGACAGGGGACGAATGAGCAGTTCTGC. Translated: CASSQDRGQGTNEQFC.

The sample holds many counts of this clonotype. V is TRBV20-1 and J is TRBJ2-5; unclear D gene. The CDR3 runs 12 residues. The V end lost 4 bases, the J end lost 3 bases, and 9 bases lay between the germline ends. Per the germline V gene, CDR1 is DFQATT and CDR2 is SNEGSKA (reference sequence). The CDR3 sequence is CSAKSEKETQYF. For the CDR3, the DNA is TGCAGTGCTAAATCTGAGAAAGAGACCCAGTACTTC.

This clonotype appeared many times. This chain joins TRBV12-3 or TRBV12-4 and TRBJ1-3, with D possibly matching TRBD1 (5 bases). Trimming pared 7 bases from V and 0 bases from J, leaving 16 bases between. The length of the CDR3 is 16 residues. The CDR3 sequence: CASNRGRTFSGNTIYF. CDR3 nucleotide sequence: TGTGCCAGCAATCGGGGACGTACATTCTCTGGAAACACCATATATTTT.

In this sample, this clonotype turned up many times. J is TRBJ2-7 and V is TRBV12-3 or TRBV12-4, with D possibly called TRBD1 or TRBD2 (5 bases each). The CDR3 is 11 amino acids. The V end was cut by 2 bases, the J end by 13 bases, with 12 bases between. The CDR3 coding sequence is TGTGCCAGCAGTTTAATGAGGGGCTTATACTTC. This encodes CASSLMRGLYF.

This clonotype came up many times. This rearrangement joins TRBV29-1 to TRBJ1-4, with D possibly being TRBD1 (6 bases). This CDR3 region has 15 residues. V lost 8 bases, J lost 7 bases, and 23 bases lay in between. Germline assignment: CDR1 SQVTM and CDR2 ANQGSEA. CDR3 sequence (DNA): TGCAGCCCCAGTTGCAGGACAGCCTCGATTGAAAAACTGTTTTTT. This codes for CSPSCRTASIEKLFF. Based on the CDR3 plus reference TRBV29-1 and TRBJ1-4, the full variable domain is SAVISQKPSRDICQRGTSLTIQCQVDSQVTMMFWYRQQPGQSLTLIATANQGSEATYESGFVIDKFPISRPNLTFSTLTVSNMSPEDSSIYLCSPSCRTASIEKLFFGSGTQLSVL.

This clonotype was observed at least ten times. This rearrangement joins TRBV12-3 or TRBV12-4 to TRBJ1-1, with D unresolved. The V and J ends lost 7 bases and 1 base respectively, with 13 bases between them. The CDR3 length is 14 residues. The CDR3 region has the DNA TGTGCCAGCAAATCACAAAATCAGAACACTGAAGCTTTCTTT. Translated, it gives CASKSQNQNTEAFF.

This clonotype was picked up many times. The chain recombines TRBV7-2 with TRBJ2-1, with D perhaps TRBD2 (6 bases). The CDR3 runs to 15 residues. Germline loops: CDR1 SGHTA, CDR2 FQGNSA. V lost 5 bases, J lost 5 bases, and 16 bases lay in between. The CDR3 loop is CASSVRQGGNNEQFF. The DNA for the CDR3 is TGTGCCAGCAGCGTGCGGCAGGGAGGCAACAATGAGCAGTTCTTC.

The sample holds many counts of this clonotype. The chain carries TRBV20-1 and TRBJ2-7, with 7 nucleotides matching TRBD1. Germline V gene sequence: CDR1 DFQATT, CDR2 SNEGSKA (reference sequence). With 6 bases clipped from V and 6 bases from J, the junction kept 8 bases outside the gene matches. The CDR3 consists of 12 residues. The CDR3 protein is CSASMTGFEQYF. DNA of the CDR3: TGCAGTGCATCCATGACAGGGTTCGAGCAGTACTTC.

This clonotype showed up many times. V gene TRBV5-5 combines with J gene TRBJ2-7; unclear D gene. This CDR3 comprises 12 residues. Per germline, CDR1 SGHKS and CDR2 YYEKEE (reference sequence). Trimming left V 5 bases short and J 6 bases short, with 12 bases between. The CDR3 nucleotides read TGTGCCAGCAGTGTAACCCCCCGCGAGCAGTACTTC. It translates to CASSVTPREQYF.

The table lists this clonotype with many counts. The chain uses TRBV5-1 and TRBJ2-7; possibly TRBD2 for D (5 bases). Trimming took off 4 bases at V and 0 bases at J, with 14 bases between the two ends. The V gene's germline CDR1 is SGHRS and CDR2 YFSETQ. This CDR3 region has 15 residues. This chain's CDR3 is CASSPSLGSSYEQYF. CDR3 nucleotide sequence: TGCGCCAGCAGCCCGTCCTTGGGGAGCTCCTACGAGCAGTACTTC.

The table lists this clonotype with many counts. The V and J genes are TRBV3-1 and TRBJ2-7; possibly TRBD1 for D (5 bases). Between the trimmed V and J ends, which lost 4 bases and 2 bases, there was a span of 15 bases. This CDR3 is 15 amino acids long. Germline loops: CDR1 LGHDT, CDR2 YNNKEL (reference sequence). This CDR3 is CASSRQPTETYEQYF. The CDR3, as DNA: TGTGCCAGCAGCCGCCAGCCGACAGAAACCTACGAGCAGTACTTC.

The chain links TRBV7-3 to TRBJ2-1, with 15 bases aligning to TRBD2. The CDR3 spans 19 residues. J lost 5 bases, V lost 5 bases, and 13 bases had no gene match. In germline, CDR1 is SGHTA, CDR2 FQGTGA. This chain's CDR3 is CASSKPGLAGGGRNNEQFF. CDR3 DNA: TGTGCCAGCAGCAAACCGGGACTAGCGGGAGGAGGAAGGAACAATGAGCAGTTCTTC.

This clonotype has at least ten counts. The gene calls are TRBV20-1 and TRBJ2-3, with D hard to call. This CDR3 has 15 residues. In germline, CDR1 is DFQATT, CDR2 SNEGSKA (reference sequence). V gave up 1 base and J gave up 0 bases, with 11 bases separating them. The CDR3: CSARAPAKSTDTQYF. In nucleotides, the CDR3 is TGCAGTGCTAGAGCTCCGGCGAAGAGCACAGATACGCAGTATTTT.

This clonotype was observed a handful of times. This sequence joins TRBV20-1 and TRBJ2-5; 13 positions match TRBD2. CDR1 DFQATT and CDR2 SNEGSKA come from the germline V gene (reference sequence). The CDR3 covers 14 residues. V gave up 4 bases and J gave up 5 bases; unmatched junction bases: 4. As DNA, the CDR3 is TGCAGTGCTAAACTAGCGGGAGGGTTGGAGACCCAGTACTTC. It encodes CSAKLAGGLETQYF.

In this sample, this clonotype turned up many times. V gene TRBV12-3 or TRBV12-4 combines with J gene TRBJ1-1; D unresolved. The CDR3 extends over 12 amino acids. V dropped 5 bases and J dropped 4 bases, with 8 bases sitting between them. CDR3 sequence (DNA): TGTGCCAGCAGTCTTGAAGTCACTGAAGCTTTCTTT. Its translation is CASSLEVTEAFF.

The chain has TRBV20-1 and TRBJ2-2, with D possibly matching TRBD2 (5 bases). CDR1 is DFQATT, CDR2 SNEGSKA, per germline (reference sequence). The CDR3 is 17 residues long. V lost 0 bases and J lost 0, with 14 bases in between. CDR3 protein: CSARDLGKQPNTGELFF. In nucleotides, the CDR3 is TGCAGTGCTAGAGATCTCGGGAAACAGCCGAACACCGGGGAGCTGTTTTTT.

This clonotype was recorded many times. The chain has TRBV27 and TRBJ1-4, with a weak D call TRBD1 (6 bases). The CDR3 loop spans 14 amino acids. Trimming shortened V by 5 bases and J by 8 bases, and 15 bases separated the two germline ends. From germline, CDR1 is MNHEY and CDR2 SMNVEV (reference sequence). CDR3 protein: CASSRDRRNEKLFF. CDR3 DNA: TGTGCCAGCAGTCGAGACAGGAGGAACGAAAAACTGTTTTTT.

This clonotype was seen at least ten times. This chain uses TRBV7-9 with TRBJ1-5, with 7 positions matching TRBD1. Trimming removed 3 bases from V and 4 bases from J; junction bases left unmatched: 3. The CDR3 is 14 residues long. The V gene's germline CDR1 is SEHNR and CDR2 FQNEAQ (reference sequence). The CDR3 nucleotides read TGTGCCAGCAGCTTCACAGGGGCAAATCAGCCCCAGCATTTT. It encodes CASSFTGANQPQHF.